This T cell receptor beta chain was sequenced in a study of shared clonotypes between healthy human individuals. Across the whole study: Ranging from 18 to 49 in age, donors were a couple of women and three men.

The protocol was immunoSEQ multiplex PCR, while the TCRdb copy is restricted to in-frame clones and leaves out a portion. The sample comprises about 320,000 clones, around 87% of which are singletons, and about a sixth rests with the top ten. Germline assignment: CDR1 SEHNR and CDR2 FQNEAQ (reference sequence). With 4 bases removed from V and 5 bases from J, the gap between germline ends came to 17 bases. This CDR3 has 15 residues. The source material was memory CD8+ T cells sorted from blood. Subset defined: CD45RO+ cells pooled with CCR7-negative TemRA cells. The gene calls are TRBV7-9 and TRBJ1-1; weak D call: TRBD1 (5 bases). The TCR was taken from a young man in good health. CDR3 protein: CASSYPKGVGTEAFF. CDR3 bases: TGTGCCAGCAGCTACCCCAAAGGGGTCGGAACTGAAGCTTTCTTT.